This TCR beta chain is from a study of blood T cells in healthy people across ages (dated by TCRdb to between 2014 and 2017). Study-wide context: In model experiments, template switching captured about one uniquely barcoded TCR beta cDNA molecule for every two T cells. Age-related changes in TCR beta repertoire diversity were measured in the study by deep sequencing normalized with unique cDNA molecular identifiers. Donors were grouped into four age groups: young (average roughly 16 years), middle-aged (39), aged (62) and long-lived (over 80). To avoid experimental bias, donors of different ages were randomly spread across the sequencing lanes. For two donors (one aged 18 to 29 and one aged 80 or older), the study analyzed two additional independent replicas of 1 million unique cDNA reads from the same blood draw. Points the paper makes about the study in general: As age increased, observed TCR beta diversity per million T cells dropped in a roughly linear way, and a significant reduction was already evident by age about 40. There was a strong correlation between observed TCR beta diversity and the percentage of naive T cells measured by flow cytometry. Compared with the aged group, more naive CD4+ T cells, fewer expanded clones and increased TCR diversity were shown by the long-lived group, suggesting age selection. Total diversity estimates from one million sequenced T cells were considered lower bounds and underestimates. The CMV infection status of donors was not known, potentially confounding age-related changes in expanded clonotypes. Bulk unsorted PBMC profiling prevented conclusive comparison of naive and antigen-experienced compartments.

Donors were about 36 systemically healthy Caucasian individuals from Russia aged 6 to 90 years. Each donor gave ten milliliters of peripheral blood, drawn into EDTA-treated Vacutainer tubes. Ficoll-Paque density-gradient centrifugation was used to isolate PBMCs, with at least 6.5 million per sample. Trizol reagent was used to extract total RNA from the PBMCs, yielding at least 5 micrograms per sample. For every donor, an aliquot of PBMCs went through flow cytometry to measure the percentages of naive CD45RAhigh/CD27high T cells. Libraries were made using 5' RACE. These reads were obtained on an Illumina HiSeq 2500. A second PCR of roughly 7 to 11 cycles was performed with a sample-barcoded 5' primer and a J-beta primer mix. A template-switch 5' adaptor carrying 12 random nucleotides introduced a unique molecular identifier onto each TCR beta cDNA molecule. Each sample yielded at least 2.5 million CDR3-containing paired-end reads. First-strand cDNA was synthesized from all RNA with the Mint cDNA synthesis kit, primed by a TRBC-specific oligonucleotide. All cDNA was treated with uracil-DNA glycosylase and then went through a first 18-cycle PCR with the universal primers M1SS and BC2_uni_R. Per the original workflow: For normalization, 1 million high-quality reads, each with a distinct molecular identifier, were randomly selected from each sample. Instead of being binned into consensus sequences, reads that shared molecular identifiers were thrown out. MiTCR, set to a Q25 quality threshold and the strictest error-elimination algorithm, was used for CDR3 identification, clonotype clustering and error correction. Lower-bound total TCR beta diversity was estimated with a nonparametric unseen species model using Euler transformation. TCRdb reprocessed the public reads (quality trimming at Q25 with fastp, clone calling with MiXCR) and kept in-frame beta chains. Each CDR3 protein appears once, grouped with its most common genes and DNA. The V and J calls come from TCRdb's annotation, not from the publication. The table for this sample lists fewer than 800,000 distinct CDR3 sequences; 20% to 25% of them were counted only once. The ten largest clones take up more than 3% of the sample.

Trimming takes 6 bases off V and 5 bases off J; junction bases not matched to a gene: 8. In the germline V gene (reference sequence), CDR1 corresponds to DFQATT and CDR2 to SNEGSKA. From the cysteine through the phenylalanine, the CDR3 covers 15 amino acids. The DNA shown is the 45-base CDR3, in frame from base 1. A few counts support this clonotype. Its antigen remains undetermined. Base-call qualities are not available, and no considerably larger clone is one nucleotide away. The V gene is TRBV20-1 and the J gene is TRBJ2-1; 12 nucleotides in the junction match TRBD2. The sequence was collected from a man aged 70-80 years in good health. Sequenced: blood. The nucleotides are TGCAGTGCCCCCCTGACTAGCGGGAGTGACAATGAGCAGTTCTTC. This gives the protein CSAPLTSGSDNEQFF.